The source of this T cell receptor (beta chain) is a study of vaccination and CD4 T cells after COVID-19. CDR1 and CDR2 (germline): MNHEY, SMNVEV (reference sequence). Trimming removed 4 bases at V and 1 base at J, with 13 bases between. The length of the CDR3 is 15 residues. Comment on this clonotype: As yet, its antigen is unknown.

One entry per CDR3 protein, called by TCRdb with MiXCR from the PCR reads. The sample holds about 36,000 distinct CDR3 sequences, about 35% seen once. Time point specified: late sampling 161 to 241 days after vaccination in a few convalescent patients. Study-level results: Convalescent patients had a median about 86% of reactive clones appearing only post-vaccination.

This clonotype was sampled from a human donor who had recovered from COVID-19. V and J are TRBV27 and TRBJ1-2, with no clear D. Sequenced material: CD4+ T cells from blood, taken about 7 months after SARS-CoV-2 vaccination. Here the CDR3 DNA reads TGTGCCAGCAGTTCTTTGGGGTTTATTAACTATGGCTACACCTTC. This translates into CASSSLGFINYGYTF.